Following are 10 T cell receptor beta chains from one sample sequenced in a study of cytomegalovirus exposure and HLA in healthy donors. The PCR made use of 60 Vbeta and 13 Jbeta primers. The protocol was immunoSEQ multiplex PCR, while the TCRdb copy is restricted to in-frame clones and leaves out a portion. The sample lists fewer than 120,000 clones; around 85% were seen once. Source material: PBMCs. The receptors here all came from a man younger than 40 in good health and CMV-seropositive.

The chain joins TRBV7-2 to TRBJ2-5; D possibly corresponds to TRBD2 (5 bases). CDR3 length: 12 residues. The ends were cut back, 11 bases at V and 4 bases at J, with 14 bases in the middle. CDR1 is SGHTA, CDR2 FQGNSA, per germline. The CDR3 spells CAVNKAGETQYF. DNA of the CDR3: TGTGCCGTAAATAAGGCGGGAGAGACCCAGTACTTC.

This chain connects TRBV25-1 to TRBJ2-7; tentatively, D is TRBD1 (6 bases). V lost 1 base and J 6 bases, leaving 13 bases between the germline ends. The CDR3 runs 14 residues. Germline-derived CDR1 and CDR2 are MGHDK and SYGVNS. The CDR3 bases are TGTGCCAGCAGTGAATCGAGACAGGTGGGCGAGCAGTACTTC. It specifies CASSESRQVGEQYF.

This chain links TRBV9 with TRBJ2-7; D perhaps matches TRBD1 (6 bases). V was pared by 4 bases and J by 0 bases, with 11 bases between. There are 14 residues in the CDR3. Germline V gene sequence: CDR1 SGDLS, CDR2 YYNGEE. The CDR3 sequence is CASSRRGTSYEQYF. CDR3 DNA: TGTGCCAGCAGCCGCAGGGGTACCTCCTACGAGCAGTACTTC.

This clone came up a few times. The rearrangement uses TRBV6-5 and TRBJ2-3; TRBD2 aligns across 7 bases. The CDR3 has 14 amino acids. Unmatched junction bases numbered 9, after V lost 6 bases and J lost 6 bases. Looked up from germline, CDR1 is MNHEY and CDR2 is SVGAGI. DNA for the CDR3: TGTGCCAGCAGAGCGGGGCGTGAAATGGATACGCAGTATTTT. Translated, it gives CASRAGREMDTQYF.

This rearrangement joins TRBV11-3 to TRBJ2-1; TRBD2 aligns across 14 bases. CDR1 is SGHNT and CDR2 is YENEEA in the germline V gene. The J segment lost 5 bases and the V segment lost 0 bases, leaving 6 bases of the junction unmatched. CDR3 length: 18 residues. The CDR3 spells CASSLERMGLAGDNEQFF. DNA of the CDR3: TGTGCCAGCAGCTTAGAGCGGATGGGACTAGCGGGGGACAATGAGCAGTTCTTC. Variable domain in full (rest from reference TRBV11-3 and TRBJ2-1): EAGVVQSPRYKIIEKKQPVAFWCNPISGHNTLYWYLQNLGQGPELLIRYENEEAVDDSQLPKDRFSAERLKGVDSTLKIQPAELGDSAVYLCASSLERMGLAGDNEQFFGPGTRLTVL.

Only one count was recorded for this clone. This chain connects TRBV6-5 to TRBJ2-2, with D possibly being TRBD1 (5 bases). This CDR3 has 14 residues. Looked up from germline, CDR1 is MNHEY and CDR2 is SVGAGI. Trimming took off 0 bases at V and 9 bases at J, with 11 bases between the two ends. CDR3 in amino acids: CASSYSTQGRELFF. CDR3 DNA: TGTGCCAGCAGTTACTCGACCCAGGGCAGGGAGCTGTTTTTT.

J is TRBJ2-2 and V is TRBV9; tentative D call: TRBD1 (6 bases). Germline CDR1 SGDLS, CDR2 YYNGEE. With 5 bases removed from V and 2 bases from J, the gap between germline ends came to 13 bases. This CDR3 is built from 15 residues. CDR3 amino acids: CASRTGTRNTGELFF. The CDR3, as DNA: TGTGCCAGCAGAACAGGGACACGAAACACCGGGGAGCTGTTTTTT.

This rearrangement joins TRBV5-6 to TRBJ2-3; D may be TRBD1 (5 bases). This CDR3 region has 14 residues. Germline V lookup: CDR1 SGHDT, CDR2 YYEEEE. Trimming shortened V by 1 base and J by 4 bases, and 10 bases separated the two germline ends. The CDR3: CASSLLAGPDTQYF. The CDR3 nucleotides are TGTGCCAGCAGCTTGTTGGCAGGGCCAGATACGCAGTATTTT.

V is TRBV6-1 and J is TRBJ1-3; TRBD1 agrees at 10 bases. V shed 8 bases, J shed 7 bases, and the junction held 11 bases outside the gene matches. This CDR3 contains 15 residues. Germline V gene data show CDR1 as MNHNS and CDR2 as SASEGT. The DNA of the CDR3 is TGTGCCAGCTTCCTTAGAGGACAGGGGGGTAACACCATATATTTT. It codes for CASFLRGQGGNTIYF.

This chain links TRBV7-8 with TRBJ2-3, with D possibly matching TRBD1 (6 bases). The V end lost 2 bases, the J end lost 2 bases, and 8 bases lay between the germline ends. CDR1 is SGHVS, CDR2 FQNEAQ, per germline. CDR3 length: 14 amino acids. CDR3 region: CASSLYRVTDTQYF. As DNA, the CDR3 is TGTGCCAGCAGCTTATACAGGGTCACAGATACGCAGTATTTT.